The 31 T cell receptor beta chains in this list originate from one sample, sequenced in a study of CD8 T cells in ankylosing spondylitis. TCRdb itself ran the 5' RACE reads through MiXCR, one entry per CDR3 protein. The data show under 250,000 distinct CDR3 sequences, roughly 32% seen once. The sample consisted of blood, either unsorted or a sorted T cell fraction (not recorded which). Receptor source: a male donor with ankylosing spondylitis or in good health (not recorded which).

This CDR3 reads CASSLGGGSPLHF. DNA for the CDR3: TGTGCCAGCAGTTTGGGCGGCGGTTCGCCCCTCCACTTT. The chain recombines TRBV12-3 or TRBV12-4 with TRBJ1-6; D remains unclear. CDR3 length: 13 residues. V was pared by 3 bases and J by 13 bases, with 13 bases between.

J is TRBJ1-2 and V is TRBV20-1, with D unclear. From germline, CDR1 is DFQATT and CDR2 SNEGSKA (reference sequence). CDR3 size: 16 residues. Trimming cost V 1 base and J 1 base, with 16 bases left between them. The CDR3 DNA reads TGCAGTGCTAGAGCCGGGAGGGCAGAGCTTAACTATGGCTACACCTTC. Amino acids: CSARAGRAELNYGYTF.

Here the CDR3 reads CSVGEGANEKLFF. The CDR3 DNA reads TGCAGCGTTGGTGAGGGTGCTAATGAAAAACTGTTTTTT. The rearrangement uses TRBV29-1 and TRBJ1-4; unclear D gene. The V gene lost 4 bases and the J gene lost 3 bases, with 9 bases spanning the gap. Per germline, CDR1 SQVTM and CDR2 ANQGSEA. The CDR3 is 13 residues long.

This chain uses TRBV11-2 with TRBJ2-7, with no clear D. V shed 3 bases and J shed 3 bases, with 6 bases lying between them. Germline CDR1 is SGHAT and CDR2 is FQNNGV. The CDR3 contains 12 residues. The CDR3 DNA reads TGTGCCAGCAGCTTGAGTTTCTACGAGCAGTACTTC. Its translation is CASSLSFYEQYF.

The chain couples TRBV10-3 to TRBJ1-1; 11 bases are a match to TRBD1. CDR1 and CDR2 from the germline V gene are ENHRY and SYGVKD. This CDR3 has 13 amino acids. V lost 4 bases to trimming and J lost 10 bases; unmatched junction nucleotides: 5. The chain's CDR3 is CAISGGQGAGAFF. CDR3 nucleotides: TGTGCCATCAGTGGCGGACAGGGGGCCGGAGCTTTCTTT.

The chain uses TRBV20-1 and TRBJ1-3, with 7 bases identical to TRBD1. CDR1 is DFQATT and CDR2 is SNEGSKA in the germline V gene (reference sequence). This CDR3 comprises 15 residues. The J segment lost 0 bases and the V segment lost 6 bases, leaving 8 bases of the junction unmatched. The CDR3 region is CSAGGESVSGNTIYF. As DNA, the CDR3 is TGCAGTGCAGGGGGCGAGTCCGTCTCTGGAAACACCATATATTTT.

This clonotype occurred once. This chain links TRBV4-1 with TRBJ2-7, with D possibly matching TRBD2 (5 bases). Germline V gene lookup returns CDR1 MGHRA and CDR2 YSYEKL. The V end lost 0 bases, the J end lost 5 bases, and 11 bases lay between the germline ends. The CDR3 consists of 14 residues. CDR3 amino acids: CASSQDWLAHEQYF. In DNA, the CDR3 is TGCGCCAGCAGCCAAGATTGGCTAGCCCACGAGCAGTACTTC.

The chain carries TRBV20-1 and TRBJ2-3; 10 nucleotides agree with TRBD2. In germline, CDR1 is DFQATT, CDR2 SNEGSKA (reference sequence). The junction had 1 base not matched to a gene; V was cut back by 0 bases and J by 4 bases. CDR3 size: 14 residues. The DNA for the CDR3 is TGCAGTGCTAGAGATAGCGGGGGGCCAGATACGCAGTATTTT. It encodes CSARDSGGPDTQYF.

The chain couples TRBV5-1 to TRBJ2-5; D tentatively fits TRBD1 or TRBD2 (5 bases each). V lost 4 bases to trimming and J lost 6 bases, with 16 bases between them. The V gene's germline CDR1 is SGHRS and CDR2 YFSETQ. The length of the CDR3 is 14 residues. DNA of the CDR3: TGCGCCAGCAGCGTCGGGACCCCCAGGCAGACCCAGTACTTC. Its protein is CASSVGTPRQTQYF.

The chain uses TRBV7-6 and TRBJ2-7, with 7 bases fitting TRBD2. Germline lookup yields CDR1 SGHVS and CDR2 FNYEAQ. The CDR3 contains 15 residues. The J segment lost 0 bases and the V segment lost 4 bases, leaving 6 bases of the junction unmatched. The CDR3 DNA follows: TGTGCCAGCAGCTCAGAGCGGGGACCCTCCTACGAGCAGTACTTC. It translates to CASSSERGPSYEQYF.

The V and J genes are TRBV5-5 and TRBJ1-6, with unresolved D. The germline CDR1 and CDR2 sequences are SGHKS and YYEKEE (reference sequence). V lost 2 bases and J 10 bases, leaving 10 bases between the germline ends. The CDR3 has 13 amino acids. The DNA for the CDR3 is TGTGCCAGCAGCTTCCGGGTCAAGTCACCCCTCCACTTT. This gives the protein CASSFRVKSPLHF.

The CDR3 DNA reads TGCAGTGCTAGAGATGGGACAGGGCATGTAGATACGCAGTATTTT. Protein: CSARDGTGHVDTQYF. The chain recombines TRBV20-1 with TRBJ2-3, with 9 bases identical to TRBD1. CDR1 is DFQATT, CDR2 SNEGSKA, per germline (reference sequence). V was clipped by 0 bases and J by 5 bases; unmatched bases: 6. This CDR3 region has 15 residues.

The V and J genes are TRBV5-1 and TRBJ2-7, with TRBD1 as a possible D gene (5 bases). Trimming took off 4 bases at V and 0 bases at J, with 11 bases between the two ends. The CDR3 loop spans 14 amino acids. Germline loops: CDR1 SGHRS, CDR2 YFSETQ. Here the CDR3 reads CASSALQVSYEQYF. The CDR3 DNA reads TGCGCCAGCAGCGCACTACAGGTCTCCTACGAGCAGTACTTC.

This chain links TRBV14 with TRBJ2-1, with TRBD2 matching over 12 bases. This CDR3 comprises 13 residues. The germline gives CDR1 SGHDN, CDR2 FVKESK. V was pared by 4 bases and J by 15 bases, with 7 bases of the junction left unmatched. CDR3 bases: TGTGCCAGCAGCCTGGGACTAGCGGGCCCTCGGTTCTTC. It specifies CASSLGLAGPRFF.

The J gene is TRBJ2-7, the V gene TRBV10-2, with a possible D match to TRBD2 (6 bases). The CDR3 has 16 amino acids. Germline V gene lookup returns CDR1 WSHSY and CDR2 SAAADI. V gave up 2 bases and J gave up 6 bases, with 20 bases separating them. CDR3 amino acids: CASSEPPGLPPSEQYF. DNA of the CDR3: TGCGCCAGCAGTGAGCCCCCGGGACTCCCTCCTAGCGAGCAGTACTTC.

This clonotype was observed a handful of times. This chain uses TRBV29-1 with TRBJ2-4; D is perhaps TRBD1 or TRBD2 (6 bases each). The CDR3 extends over 12 amino acids. In germline, CDR1 is SQVTM, CDR2 ANQGSEA. V lost 4 bases and J 7 bases, leaving 11 bases between the germline ends. DNA of the CDR3: TGCAGCGTTGGTCAGGGGAGGAACATTCAGTACTTC. It translates to CSVGQGRNIQYF.

This clonotype was found a few times. The CDR3 is CSVLGLRGGYNEQFF. As DNA, the CDR3 is TGCAGCGTTCTTGGTCTGCGGGGGGGCTACAATGAGCAGTTCTTC. The gene calls are TRBV29-1 and TRBJ2-1; the match to TRBD2 covers 9 bases. Germline V gene data show CDR1 as SQVTM and CDR2 as ANQGSEA. The trim removed 5 bases at V and 3 bases at J, leaving 8 bases unmatched. The CDR3 consists of 15 residues.

The chain uses TRBV7-6 and TRBJ1-4; D remains ambiguous. Germline V lookup: CDR1 SGHVS, CDR2 FNYEAQ. V lost 5 bases and J lost 6, with 10 bases in between. The length of the CDR3 is 13 residues. CDR3 in amino acids: CASSPELHEKLFF. CDR3 sequence (DNA): TGTGCCAGCAGCCCCGAGCTACATGAAAAACTGTTTTTT.

The rearrangement uses TRBV7-9 and TRBJ1-1; possible D gene TRBD1, 6 bases. CDR1 and CDR2 from the germline V gene are SEHNR and FQNEAQ (reference sequence). V lost 5 bases, J lost 1 base, and 14 bases lay in between. The CDR3 runs 15 residues. The chain's CDR3 is CASSATGHPNTEAFF. The CDR3, as DNA: TGTGCCAGCAGCGCCACGGGACACCCGAACACTGAAGCTTTCTTT.

This clonotype was seen only a few times. V is TRBV10-3 and J is TRBJ2-7; tentatively, D is TRBD1 or TRBD2 (5 bases each). Trimming shortened V by 3 bases and J by 7 bases, and 7 bases separated the two germline ends. The CDR3 contains 11 residues. Germline loops: CDR1 ENHRY, CDR2 SYGVKD. The CDR3 region is CAISDEGEQYF. The CDR3 DNA follows: TGTGCCATCAGTGATGAGGGGGAGCAGTACTTC.

This clonotype has only one observation. The chain couples TRBV7-2 to TRBJ2-2, with 10 bases aligning to TRBD2. The CDR3 spans 16 residues. Germline trimming cut 5 bases from V and 0 bases from J; bases unmatched to any gene: 3. Germline CDR1 and CDR2: SGHTA and FQGNSA. CDR3 protein: CASSALAGANTGELFF. The CDR3 DNA reads as TGTGCCAGCAGCGCTCTAGCGGGGGCGAACACCGGGGAGCTGTTTTTT.

This clonotype showed up just a few times. The chain carries TRBV7-6 and TRBJ2-7; no clear D. CDR3 size: 13 residues. Germline CDR1 and CDR2: SGHVS and FNYEAQ. Trimming took 0 bases from V and 6 from J, leaving 9 bases between them. This CDR3 is CASSLASGIEQYF. The CDR3 DNA sequence: TGTGCCAGCAGCTTAGCATCTGGTATCGAGCAGTACTTC.

This clonotype was observed a few times. V usage is TRBV20-1 and J usage is TRBJ1-1; D is unresolved. CDR3 length equals 12 residues. The germline V gene has CDR1 DFQATT and CDR2 SNEGSKA (reference sequence). The CDR3 spells CRGYGPGDRAFF. The CDR3 DNA reads as TGCAGGGGCTACGGTCCCGGAGATCGAGCTTTCTTT.

The genes are TRBV7-9 and TRBJ2-7; a weak D match, TRBD1 (5 bases). From germline, CDR1 is SEHNR and CDR2 FQNEAQ (reference sequence). V was pared by 5 bases and J by 6 bases, with 17 bases between. The CDR3 is 14 residues long. CDR3 residues: CASSQNPGHGEQYF. In nucleotides, the CDR3 is TGTGCCAGCAGCCAAAATCCCGGACATGGCGAGCAGTACTTC.

The chain combines TRBV29-1 with TRBJ2-1; the D is unclear. Deletions cut 3 bases from V and 6 bases from J, with 9 bases between. The CDR3 loop spans 12 amino acids. Germline-derived CDR1 and CDR2 are SQVTM and ANQGSEA. DNA of the CDR3: TGCAGCGTTGATACACAGATCAATGAGCAGTTCTTC. Its translation: CSVDTQINEQFF.

The gene calls are TRBV5-1 and TRBJ2-7; D possibly corresponds to TRBD2 (5 bases). Trimming shortened V by 5 bases and J by 7 bases, and 22 bases separated the two germline ends. Looked up from germline, CDR1 is SGHRS and CDR2 is YFSETQ. This CDR3 contains 15 residues. CDR3: CASRSVGRGSGEQYF. The CDR3 DNA reads as TGCGCCAGCAGGTCCGTTGGACGGGGATCTGGGGAGCAGTACTTC.

There are a few counts of this clonotype. The chain links TRBV7-2 to TRBJ2-5, with D uncertain. The CDR3 spans 16 residues. The V end was cut by 2 bases, the J end by 0 bases, with 13 bases between. CDR1 and CDR2 (germline): SGHTA, FQGNSA. The CDR3 protein is CASSLTRTANQETQYF. The CDR3 DNA reads TGTGCCAGCAGCTTAACCCGGACCGCGAACCAAGAGACCCAGTACTTC.

There are a few counts of this clonotype. This rearrangement joins TRBV10-3 to TRBJ1-6; D unclear. V dropped 4 bases and J dropped 8 bases, with 6 bases sitting between them. The germline V gene has CDR1 ENHRY and CDR2 SYGVKD. The CDR3 is 12 amino acids. The CDR3 nucleotides read TGTGCCATCAGTGCTAATGATTCACCCCTCCACTTT. Residues: CAISANDSPLHF.

The table lists this clonotype with a few counts. The chain joins TRBV25-1 to TRBJ1-2; weak D call: TRBD1 (6 bases). The CDR3 has 13 residues. Trimming took off 4 bases at V and 7 bases at J, with 13 bases between the two ends. Germline assignment: CDR1 MGHDK and CDR2 SYGVNS. DNA for the CDR3: TGTGCCAGCAGTGGAGACAGGAGTCGTGGCTACACCTTC. Amino acids: CASSGDRSRGYTF.

The J gene is TRBJ1-1, the V gene TRBV6-5; D is possibly TRBD1 (6 bases). This CDR3 is 14 amino acids long. Germline CDR1 reads MNHEY; CDR2 reads SVGAGI. The V and J ends lost 3 bases and 1 base respectively, with 9 bases between them. CDR3 sequence: CASSYDRWNTEAFF. CDR3 coding DNA: TGTGCCAGCAGTTATGACAGGTGGAACACTGAAGCTTTCTTT.

This clonotype was seen only a few times. The chain is built from TRBV6-5 and TRBJ1-2; 7 bases are shared with TRBD1. The V segment lost 0 bases and the J segment 7 bases; nucleotides outside the gene matches: 11. The CDR3 spans 16 residues. Looked up from germline, CDR1 is MNHEY and CDR2 is SVGAGI. The CDR3 nucleotides read TGTGCCAGCAGTTACTCAGCAGGGGGGGATCTCTCTGGCTACACCTTC. This sequence encodes CASSYSAGGDLSGYTF.